These 8 T cell receptor beta chains came from one sample sequenced in a study of CD8 T cells in Susac syndrome. Reverse transcription of roughly 0.45 to 1 ug RNA was carried out with random hexamers. TCRdb re-called the immunoSEQ multiplex PCR reads with MiXCR, one entry per CDR3 protein. The data contain roughly 110,000 distinct CDR3 sequences, around 93% of them singletons. Specimen: CD8+ T cells from PBMCs. These receptors were collected from a human donor in good health.

The genes are TRBV29-1 and TRBJ2-7, with D perhaps being TRBD1 or TRBD2 (5 bases each). Germline lookup yields CDR1 SQVTM and CDR2 ANQGSEA. V gave up 5 bases and J gave up 2 bases, with 13 bases separating them. This CDR3 region has 13 residues. The CDR3 loop reads CSVSVTGPYEQYF. The CDR3 bases are TGCAGCGTTTCCGTAACGGGACCCTACGAGCAGTACTTC.

The chain uses TRBV5-1 and TRBJ2-7, with 8 bases identical to TRBD1. The CDR3 totals 15 residues. Germline CDR1 and CDR2: SGHRS and YFSETQ. The V segment lost 4 bases and the J segment 6 bases; nucleotides outside the gene matches: 12. As DNA, the CDR3 is TGCGCCAGCAGCCCGAACGGACAGGGACTTAGCGAGCAGTACTTC. This translates into CASSPNGQGLSEQYF.

The chain recombines TRBV13 with TRBJ2-3; D gene unclear. This CDR3 is 15 amino acids long. Trimming cost V 1 base and J 6 bases, with 14 bases left between them. From germline, CDR1 is PRHDT and CDR2 FYEKMQ (reference sequence). CDR3 nucleotide sequence: TGTGCCAGCAGCTTAGTACAGTCACTTGGGGATACGCAGTATTTT. Residues: CASSLVQSLGDTQYF.

The rearrangement joins TRBV7-6 to TRBJ2-1; D is ambiguous. Trimming shortened V by 4 bases and J by 8 bases, and 12 bases separated the two germline ends. Germline V gives CDR1 SGHVS, CDR2 FNYEAQ. The CDR3 sequence is 13 residues long. CDR3 in amino acids: CASSSDMPHEQFF. CDR3 nucleotides: TGTGCCAGCAGCTCTGACATGCCCCATGAGCAGTTCTTC.

The chain carries TRBV4-2 and TRBJ2-2; 10 nucleotides match TRBD2. Losses at the gene ends were 4 bases for V and 3 bases for J; bases not matched to a gene: 5. The V gene's germline CDR1 is LGHNA and CDR2 YNFKEQ. This CDR3 is built from 16 residues. The CDR3: CASSPSGGADTGELFF. The CDR3 DNA reads TGTGCCAGCAGCCCCAGCGGGGGGGCCGACACCGGGGAGCTGTTTTTT.

The CDR3 sequence: CASSHPLSTGTESNEQFF. CDR3 DNA: TGTGCCAGCAGTCATCCACTTTCTACCGGGACAGAATCAAATGAGCAGTTCTTC. The chain recombines TRBV9 with TRBJ2-1; 7 nucleotides match TRBD1. The germline CDR1 and CDR2 sequences are SGDLS and YYNGEE. The trim removed 5 bases at V and 7 bases at J, leaving 21 bases unmatched. The CDR3 extends over 18 amino acids.

The V call is TRBV11-3, the J call TRBJ1-1; TRBD1 is a possible D gene (6 bases). Trimming took off 6 bases at V and 3 bases at J, with 14 bases between the two ends. The CDR3 is 14 amino acids. Germline CDR1 SGHNT, CDR2 YENEEA. CDR3 DNA sequence: TGTGCCAGCAGTCTCGGAGGGGGGGACACTGAAGCTTTCTTT. Amino acids: CASSLGGGDTEAFF.

This chain uses TRBV5-1 with TRBJ2-1, with D tentatively TRBD2 (6 bases). The CDR3 totals 15 residues. Germline lookup yields CDR1 SGHRS and CDR2 YFSETQ. V shed 2 bases and J shed 7 bases, with 16 bases lying between them. The CDR3 spells CASSFRDSPLNEQFF. The CDR3 DNA sequence: TGCGCCAGCAGCTTCCGGGACTCTCCTCTAAATGAGCAGTTCTTC.